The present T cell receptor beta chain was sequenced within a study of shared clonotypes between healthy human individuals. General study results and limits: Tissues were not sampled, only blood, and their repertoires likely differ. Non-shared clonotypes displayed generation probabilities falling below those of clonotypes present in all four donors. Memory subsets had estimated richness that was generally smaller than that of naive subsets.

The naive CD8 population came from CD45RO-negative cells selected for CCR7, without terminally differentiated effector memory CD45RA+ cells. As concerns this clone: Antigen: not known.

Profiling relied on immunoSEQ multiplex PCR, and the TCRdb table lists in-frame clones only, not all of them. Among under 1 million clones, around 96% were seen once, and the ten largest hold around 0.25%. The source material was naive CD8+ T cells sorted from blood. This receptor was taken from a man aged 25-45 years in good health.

The CDR3 reads CASSPEINGEQFF. The CDR3 bases are TGTGCCAGCAGCCCTGAAATTAACGGTGAGCAGTTCTTC. The chain uses TRBV4-2 and TRBJ2-1; no definite D call. Trimming took 4 bases from V and 9 from J, leaving 13 bases between them. Per germline, CDR1 LGHNA and CDR2 YNFKEQ. The CDR3 is 13 amino acids.